Each of the 14 T cell receptor beta chains below was sequenced from the same sample in a study of cytomegalovirus exposure and HLA in healthy donors. With 60 Vbeta and 13 Jbeta primers, the PCR was carried out. Sequenced by immunoSEQ multiplex PCR; TCRdb stores in-frame clones only, minus some. The table has roughly 100,000 clones, 83% seen once. Sequencing was done on a sample of PBMCs. These receptors were taken from a man aged 18-30 years in good health and CMV-seronegative.

The chain employs TRBV10-3 and TRBJ1-2, with 8 bases matching TRBD1. Germline values: CDR1 ENHRY, CDR2 SYGVKD. CDR3 size: 12 residues. The ends lost 8 bases at V and 4 bases at J; junction bases unmatched: 3. CDR3 coding DNA: TGTGCCATCCGGACAGGGTCCTATGGCTACACCTTC. As protein: CAIRTGSYGYTF.

The J gene is TRBJ1-5, the V gene TRBV4-1, with D unresolved. Germline CDR1 and CDR2: MGHRA and YSYEKL. CDR3 size: 17 residues. V lost 0 bases and J lost 0, with 12 bases in between. This CDR3 is CASSQDDWQFSNQPQHF. The DNA for the CDR3 is TGCGCCAGCAGCCAAGATGACTGGCAGTTTAGCAATCAGCCCCAGCATTTT.

The chain combines TRBV19 with TRBJ2-7; 8 bases agree with TRBD2. The germline gives CDR1 LNHDA, CDR2 SQIVND (reference sequence). The junction had 8 bases not matched to a gene; V was cut back by 1 base and J by 3 bases. The CDR3 is made up of 16 amino acids. CDR3 loop: CASSIASTSGLYEQYF. The CDR3 DNA reads as TGTGCCAGTAGTATAGCGAGTACTAGCGGCCTCTACGAGCAGTACTTC.

The J gene is TRBJ1-3, the V gene TRBV11-3, with a tentative D call TRBD1 (5 bases). The V and J ends lost 8 bases and 2 bases respectively, with 25 bases between them. Germline CDR1 reads SGHNT; CDR2 reads YENEEA. CDR3 size: 18 residues. CDR3 region: CASQLWDPRLGAGNTIYF. DNA of the CDR3: TGTGCCAGCCAACTTTGGGATCCTCGGTTAGGGGCTGGAAACACCATATATTTT.

The V gene is TRBV20-1, the J gene TRBJ2-3; D is undetermined. This CDR3 has 11 amino acids. With 1 base removed from V and 8 bases from J, the gap between germline ends came to 7 bases. Germline loops: CDR1 DFQATT, CDR2 SNEGSKA (reference sequence). Written as DNA, the CDR3 is TGCAGTGCTAGAGTAAAGAGTACGCAGTATTTT. It yields the protein CSARVKSTQYF.

The chain uses TRBV9 and TRBJ1-5; D is undetermined. The V end lost 4 bases, the J end lost 1 base, and 9 bases lay between the germline ends. This CDR3 has 14 residues. Germline CDR1 reads SGDLS; CDR2 reads YYNGEE. Here the CDR3 DNA reads TGTGCCAGCAGCCCTAGACCAAGCAATCAGCCCCAGCATTTT. This encodes CASSPRPSNQPQHF.

The chain combines TRBV5-1 with TRBJ2-5, with 8 bases identical to TRBD2. Germline V CDR1 and CDR2: SGHRS, YFSETQ. This CDR3 is built from 17 residues. Unmatched junction bases numbered 14, after V lost 2 bases and J lost 5 bases. For the CDR3, the DNA is TGCGCCAGCAGCTTTAACTCGGGACTAGTAAGGTTGGAGACCCAGTACTTC. It codes for CASSFNSGLVRLETQYF.

This sequence joins TRBV7-9 and TRBJ1-5; 8 nucleotides align to TRBD1. Germline-derived CDR1 and CDR2 are SEHNR and FQNEAQ (reference sequence). The junction had 3 bases not matched to a gene; V was cut back by 5 bases and J by 6 bases. The CDR3 totals 13 residues. The CDR3 nucleotides are TGTGCCAGCAGCCAACAGGGGGTTCAGCCCCAGCATTTT. This gives the protein CASSQQGVQPQHF.

This chain connects TRBV14 to TRBJ1-1; unclear D gene. Germline V CDR1 and CDR2: SGHDN, FVKESK. Trimming took off 3 bases at V and 6 bases at J, with 11 bases between the two ends. This CDR3 spans 13 amino acids. For the CDR3, the DNA is TGTGCCAGCAGCCATAGAGGGATCGCTGAAGCTTTCTTT. Translation: CASSHRGIAEAFF.

DNA of the CDR3: TGCGCCAGCAGCCTGACTCCGGGACAGGGGGATCAGCCCCAGCATTTT. Residues: CASSLTPGQGDQPQHF. The genes are TRBV4-1 and TRBJ1-5; 11 nucleotides line up with TRBD1. This CDR3 has 16 amino acids. From germline, CDR1 is MGHRA and CDR2 YSYEKL. J lost 5 bases, V lost 4 bases, and 7 bases had no gene match.

This sequence joins TRBV19 and TRBJ1-2; the D gene is possibly TRBD1 (6 bases). Germline V lookup: CDR1 LNHDA, CDR2 SQIVND (reference sequence). This CDR3 has 14 residues. The germline V and J ends were trimmed by 6 bases and 5 bases, with 16 bases remaining between them. This chain's CDR3 is CASRATGTSYGYTF. DNA for the CDR3: TGTGCCAGTAGGGCAACCGGGACAAGTTATGGCTACACCTTC. The whole variable domain, remainder taken from reference TRBV19 and TRBJ1-2, is DGGITQSPKYLFRKEGQNVTLSCEQNLNHDAMYWYRQDPGQGLRLIYYSQIVNDFQKGDIAEGYSVSREKKESFPLTVTSAQKNPTAFYLCASRATGTSYGYTFGSGTRLTVV.

The gene calls are TRBV11-2 and TRBJ1-1; TRBD1 matches 7 bases. Unmatched junction bases numbered 10, after V lost 11 bases and J lost 4 bases. This CDR3 contains 13 residues. Looked up from germline, CDR1 is SGHAT and CDR2 is FQNNGV. CDR3 residues: CARVGGGVTEAFF. CDR3 in DNA: TGTGCCCGGGTCGGAGGGGGCGTCACTGAAGCTTTCTTT.

This clone has more than one count but fewer than ten. The chain links TRBV10-3 to TRBJ1-1; 7 bases are a match to TRBD1. J gave up 2 bases and V 7 bases, and 7 bases lay outside the gene matches. Germline CDR1 is ENHRY and CDR2 is SYGVKD. The CDR3 consists of 14 residues. Here the CDR3 DNA reads TGTGCCATCAAAATAGACAGGGATAACACTGAAGCTTTCTTT. It translates to CAIKIDRDNTEAFF.

The chain combines TRBV9 with TRBJ2-3, with 9 positions matching TRBD1. This CDR3 has 14 residues. V lost 4 bases to trimming and J lost 7 bases; unmatched junction nucleotides: 7. Looked up from germline, CDR1 is SGDLS and CDR2 is YYNGEE. This CDR3 reads CASSPRTGANTQYF. CDR3 in DNA: TGTGCCAGCAGCCCTAGGACAGGGGCGAATACGCAGTATTTT.